The clone carrying this T cell receptor beta chain has ten or more counts. These data belong to a study of identical twins. TCRdb re-called the 5' RACE reads with MiXCR, one entry per CDR3 protein. This sample has approximately 1.8 million distinct CDR3 sequences, with 32% found just once. With V trimmed by 5 bases and J by 4 bases, 3 bases remained unmatched. The CDR3 length is 14 residues. Germline V gene data show CDR1 as MNHEY and CDR2 as SVGAGI. The gene calls are TRBV6-5 and TRBJ2-1; 9 nucleotides agree with TRBD1. Material: cord blood. The TCR originated in a newborn girl in good health. CDR3 protein: CASSRQGEYNEQFF. The CDR3 DNA is TGTGCCAGCAGTCGACAGGGGGAGTACAATGAGCAGTTCTTC.